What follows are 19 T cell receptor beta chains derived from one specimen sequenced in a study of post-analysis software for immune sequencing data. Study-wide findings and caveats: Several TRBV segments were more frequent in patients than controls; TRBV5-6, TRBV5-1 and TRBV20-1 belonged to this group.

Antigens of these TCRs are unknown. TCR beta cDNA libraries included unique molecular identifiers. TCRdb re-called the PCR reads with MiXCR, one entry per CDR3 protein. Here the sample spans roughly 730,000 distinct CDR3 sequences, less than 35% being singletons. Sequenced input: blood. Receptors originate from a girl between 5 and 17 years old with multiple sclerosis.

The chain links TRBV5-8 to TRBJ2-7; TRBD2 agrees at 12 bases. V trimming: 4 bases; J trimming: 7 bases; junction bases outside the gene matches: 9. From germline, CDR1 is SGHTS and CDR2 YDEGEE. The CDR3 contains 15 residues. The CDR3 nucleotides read TGTGCCAGCAGCCCCGGACTAGCGGGAAGGTGGGAGCAGTACTTC. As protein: CASSPGLAGRWEQYF.

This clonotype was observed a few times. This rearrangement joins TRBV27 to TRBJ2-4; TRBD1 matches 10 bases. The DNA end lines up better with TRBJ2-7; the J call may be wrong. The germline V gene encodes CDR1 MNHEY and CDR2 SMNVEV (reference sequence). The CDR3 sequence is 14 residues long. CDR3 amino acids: CASSFKWDRGEQYF. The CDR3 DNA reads TGTGCCAGCAGTTTTAAGTGGGACAGGGGCGAGCAGTACTTC.

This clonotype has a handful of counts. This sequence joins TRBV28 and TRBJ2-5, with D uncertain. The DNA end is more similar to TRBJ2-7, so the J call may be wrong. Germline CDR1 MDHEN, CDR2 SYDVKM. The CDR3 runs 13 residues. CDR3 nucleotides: TGTGCCATGCAGGCTGCTAGTGGGTTCGAGCAGTACTTC. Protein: CAMQAASGFEQYF.

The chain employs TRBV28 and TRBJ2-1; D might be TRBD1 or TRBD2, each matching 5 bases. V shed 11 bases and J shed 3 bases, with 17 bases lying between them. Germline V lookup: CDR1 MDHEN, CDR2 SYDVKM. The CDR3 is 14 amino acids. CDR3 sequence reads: CAVKAGTLYNEQFF. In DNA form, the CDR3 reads TGTGCCGTGAAAGCCGGGACCCTCTACAATGAGCAGTTCTTC. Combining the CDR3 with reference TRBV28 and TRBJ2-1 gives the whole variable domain DVKVTQSSRYLVKRTGEKVFLECVQDMDHENMFWYRQDPGLGLRLIYFSYDVKMKEKGDIPEGYSVSREKKERFSLILESASTNQTSMYLCAVKAGTLYNEQFFGPGTRLTVL.

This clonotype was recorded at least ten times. The CDR3 is CAISGGTDNYGYTF. The CDR3 DNA sequence: TGTGCCATCAGTGGTGGGACGGATAACTATGGCTACACCTTC. The chain couples TRBV10-3 to TRBJ1-2; maybe TRBD1 (5 bases). The CDR3 contains 14 residues. Germline loops: CDR1 ENHRY, CDR2 SYGVKD. Trimming left V 4 bases short and J 1 base short, with 10 bases between.

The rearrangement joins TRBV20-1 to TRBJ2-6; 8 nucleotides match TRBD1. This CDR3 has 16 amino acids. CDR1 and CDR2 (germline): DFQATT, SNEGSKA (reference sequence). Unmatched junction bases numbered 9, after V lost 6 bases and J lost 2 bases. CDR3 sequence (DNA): TGCAGTGCCGACAGGGGACGCATAACTGGGGCCAACGTCCTGACTTTC. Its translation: CSADRGRITGANVLTF.

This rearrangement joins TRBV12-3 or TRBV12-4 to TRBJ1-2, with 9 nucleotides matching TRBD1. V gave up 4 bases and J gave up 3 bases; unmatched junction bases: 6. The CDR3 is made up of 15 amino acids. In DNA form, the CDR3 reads TGTGCCAGCAGTTCCCCGGGACAGGGCGACTATGGCTACACCTTC. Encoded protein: CASSSPGQGDYGYTF.

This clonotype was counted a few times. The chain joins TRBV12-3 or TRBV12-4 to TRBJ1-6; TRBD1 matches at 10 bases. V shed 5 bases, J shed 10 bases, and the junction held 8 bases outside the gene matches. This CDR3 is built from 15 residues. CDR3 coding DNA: TGTGCCAGCAGTCCTGGGACAGGGGTTTTATCACCCCTCCACTTT. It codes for CASSPGTGVLSPLHF.

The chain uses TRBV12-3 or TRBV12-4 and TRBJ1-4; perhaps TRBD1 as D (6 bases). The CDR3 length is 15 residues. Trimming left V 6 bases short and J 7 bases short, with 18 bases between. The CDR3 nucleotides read TGTGCCAGCAGGGGGGGCCTTACCAGGGGTGAAAAACTGTTTTTT. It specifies CASRGGLTRGEKLFF.

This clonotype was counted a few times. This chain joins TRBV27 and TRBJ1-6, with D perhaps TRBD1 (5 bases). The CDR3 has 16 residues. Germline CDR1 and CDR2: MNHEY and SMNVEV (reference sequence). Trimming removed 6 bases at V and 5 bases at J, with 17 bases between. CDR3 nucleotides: TGTGCCAGCAGGCCAAACCCTCGGGGCAATAATTCACCCCTCCACTTT. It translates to CASRPNPRGNNSPLHF.

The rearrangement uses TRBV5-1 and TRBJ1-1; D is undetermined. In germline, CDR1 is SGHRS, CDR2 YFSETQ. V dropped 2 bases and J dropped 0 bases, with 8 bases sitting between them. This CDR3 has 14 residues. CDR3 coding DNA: TGCGCCAGCAGCTTTAAACGTATGAACACTGAAGCTTTCTTT. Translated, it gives CASSFKRMNTEAFF.

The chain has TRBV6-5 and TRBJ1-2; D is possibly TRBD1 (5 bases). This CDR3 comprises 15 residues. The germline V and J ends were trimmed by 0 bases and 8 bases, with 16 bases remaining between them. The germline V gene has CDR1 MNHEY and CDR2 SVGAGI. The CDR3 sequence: CASSYSMQGTKGYTF. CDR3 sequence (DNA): TGTGCCAGCAGTTACTCGATGCAGGGAACGAAGGGCTACACCTTC.

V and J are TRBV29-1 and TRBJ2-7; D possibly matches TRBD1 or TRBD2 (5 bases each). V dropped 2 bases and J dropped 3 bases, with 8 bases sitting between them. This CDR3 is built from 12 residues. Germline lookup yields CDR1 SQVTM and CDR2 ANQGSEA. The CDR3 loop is CSVERDGYEQYF. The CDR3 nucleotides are TGCAGCGTTGAACGGGACGGCTACGAGCAGTACTTC.

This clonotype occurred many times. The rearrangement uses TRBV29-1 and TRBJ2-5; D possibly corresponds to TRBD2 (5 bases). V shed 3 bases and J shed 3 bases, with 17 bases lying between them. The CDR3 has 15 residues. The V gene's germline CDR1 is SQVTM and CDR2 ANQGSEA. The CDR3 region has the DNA TGCAGCGTTGACCCCCCCCTTGGGAGCAAAGAGACCCAGTACTTC. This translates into CSVDPPLGSKETQYF.

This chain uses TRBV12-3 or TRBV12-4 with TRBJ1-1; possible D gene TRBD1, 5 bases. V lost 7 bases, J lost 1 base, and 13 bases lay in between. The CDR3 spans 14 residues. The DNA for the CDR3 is TGTGCCAGCACTTTTAGTACAGGGAACACTGAAGCTTTCTTT. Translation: CASTFSTGNTEAFF.

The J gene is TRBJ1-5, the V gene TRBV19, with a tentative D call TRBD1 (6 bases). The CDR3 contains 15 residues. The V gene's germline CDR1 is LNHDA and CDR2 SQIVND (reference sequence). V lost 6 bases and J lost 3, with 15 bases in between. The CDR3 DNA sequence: TGTGCCAGTAGCCGGGGGCCAGACAACAATCAGCCCCAGCATTTT. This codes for CASSRGPDNNQPQHF.

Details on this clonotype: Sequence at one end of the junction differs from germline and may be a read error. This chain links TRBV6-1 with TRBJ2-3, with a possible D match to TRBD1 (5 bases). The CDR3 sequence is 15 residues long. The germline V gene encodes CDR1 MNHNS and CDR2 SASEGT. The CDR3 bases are TGTGCCCGCAGTGAAGCGCCAGGGAACACAGATACGCAGTATTTT. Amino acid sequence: CARSEAPGNTDTQYF.

The CDR3 coding sequence is TGTGCCAGCAGCGTGAGTAACATTCAGTACTTC. Amino acid sequence: CASSVSNIQYF. The chain has TRBV7-9 and TRBJ2-4, with no clear D. The CDR3 covers 11 residues. Germline-derived CDR1 and CDR2 are SEHNR and FQNEAQ (reference sequence). Trimming removed 5 bases at V and 7 bases at J, with 6 bases between.

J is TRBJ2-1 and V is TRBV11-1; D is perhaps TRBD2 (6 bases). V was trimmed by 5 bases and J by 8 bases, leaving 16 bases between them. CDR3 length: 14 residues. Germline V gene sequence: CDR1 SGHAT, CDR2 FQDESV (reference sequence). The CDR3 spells CASSTATSSYEQFF. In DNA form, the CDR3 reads TGTGCCAGCAGCACTGCTACTAGCTCCTATGAGCAGTTCTTC.